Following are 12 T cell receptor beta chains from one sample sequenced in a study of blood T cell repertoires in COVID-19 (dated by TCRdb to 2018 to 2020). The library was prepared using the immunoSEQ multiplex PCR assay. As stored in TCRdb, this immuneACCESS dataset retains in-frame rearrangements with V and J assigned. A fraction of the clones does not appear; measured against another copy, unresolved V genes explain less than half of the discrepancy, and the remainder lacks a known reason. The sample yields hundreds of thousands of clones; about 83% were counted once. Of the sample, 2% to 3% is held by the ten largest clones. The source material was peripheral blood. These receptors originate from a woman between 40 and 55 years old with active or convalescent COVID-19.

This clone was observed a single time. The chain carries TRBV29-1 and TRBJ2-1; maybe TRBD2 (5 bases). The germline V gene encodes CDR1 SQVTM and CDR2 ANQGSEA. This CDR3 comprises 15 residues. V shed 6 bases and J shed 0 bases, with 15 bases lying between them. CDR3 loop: CSVPSGFSSYNEQFF. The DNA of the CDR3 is TGCAGCGTACCTTCGGGGTTCAGCTCCTACAATGAGCAGTTCTTC.

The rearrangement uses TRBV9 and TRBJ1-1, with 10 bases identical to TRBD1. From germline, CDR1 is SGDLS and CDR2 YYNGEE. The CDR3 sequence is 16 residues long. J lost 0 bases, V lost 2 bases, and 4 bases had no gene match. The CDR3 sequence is CASSVPGQGLNTEAFF. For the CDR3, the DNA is TGTGCCAGCAGCGTCCCGGGACAGGGGTTGAACACTGAAGCTTTCTTT.

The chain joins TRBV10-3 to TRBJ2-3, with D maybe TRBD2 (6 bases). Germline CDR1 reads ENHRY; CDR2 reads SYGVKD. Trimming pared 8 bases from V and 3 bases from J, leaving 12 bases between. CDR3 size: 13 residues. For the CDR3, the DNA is TGTGCCATCGGGGTAGGGAGGACAGATACGCAGTATTTT. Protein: CAIGVGRTDTQYF.

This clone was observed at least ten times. CDR3 protein: CASSPNAGVYNEQFF. CDR3 nucleotides: TGTGCCAGCAGCCCAAACGCGGGGGTCTACAATGAGCAGTTCTTC. The rearrangement uses TRBV9 and TRBJ2-1, with 7 bases identical to TRBD2. The CDR3 contains 15 residues. V trimming: 4 bases; J trimming: 3 bases; junction bases outside the gene matches: 7. CDR1 is SGDLS and CDR2 is YYNGEE in the germline V gene.

CDR3 amino acids: CASSLEGADYNEQFF. DNA of the CDR3: TGTGCCAGCAGTTTAGAGGGGGCAGACTACAATGAGCAGTTCTTC. This chain uses TRBV28 with TRBJ2-1, with 7 bases lining up with TRBD1. V lost 2 bases, J lost 3 bases, and 4 bases stayed unmatched. In germline, CDR1 is MDHEN, CDR2 SYDVKM. The CDR3 runs 15 residues.

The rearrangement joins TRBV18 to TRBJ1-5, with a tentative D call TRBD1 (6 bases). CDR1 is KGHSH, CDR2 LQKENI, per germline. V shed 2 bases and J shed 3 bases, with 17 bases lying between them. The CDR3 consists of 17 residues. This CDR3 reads CASSPNVGGRDNQPQHF. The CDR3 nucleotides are TGTGCCAGCTCACCAAATGTTGGGGGCCGGGACAATCAGCCCCAGCATTTT.

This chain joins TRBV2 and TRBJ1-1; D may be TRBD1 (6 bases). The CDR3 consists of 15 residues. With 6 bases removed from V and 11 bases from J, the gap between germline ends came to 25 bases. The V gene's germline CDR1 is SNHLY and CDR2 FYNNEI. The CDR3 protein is CASSENRVTKGLAFF. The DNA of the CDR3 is TGTGCCAGCAGCGAGAACAGGGTCACAAAAGGTCTGGCTTTCTTT. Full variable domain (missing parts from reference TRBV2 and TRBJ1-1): EPEVTQTPSHQVTQMGQEVILRCVPISNHLYFYWYRQILGQKVEFLVSFYNNEISEKSEIFDDQFSVERPDGSNFTLKIRSTKLEDSAMYFCASSENRVTKGLAFFGQGTRLTVV.

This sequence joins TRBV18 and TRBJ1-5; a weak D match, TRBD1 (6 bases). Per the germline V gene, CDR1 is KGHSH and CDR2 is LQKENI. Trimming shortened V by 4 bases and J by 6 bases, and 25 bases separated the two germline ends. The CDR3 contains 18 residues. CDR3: CASSRTHSGGALPQPQHF. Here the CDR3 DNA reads TGTGCCAGCTCACGAACTCATTCGGGGGGCGCACTTCCTCAGCCCCAGCATTTT.

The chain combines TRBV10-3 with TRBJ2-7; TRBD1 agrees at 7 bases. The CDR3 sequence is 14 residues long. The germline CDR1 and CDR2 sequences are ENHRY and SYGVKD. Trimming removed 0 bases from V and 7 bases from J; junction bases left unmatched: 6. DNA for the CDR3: TGTGCCATCAGTGAGTCGGTACTACAGGGGGAGCAGTACTTC. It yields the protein CAISESVLQGEQYF.

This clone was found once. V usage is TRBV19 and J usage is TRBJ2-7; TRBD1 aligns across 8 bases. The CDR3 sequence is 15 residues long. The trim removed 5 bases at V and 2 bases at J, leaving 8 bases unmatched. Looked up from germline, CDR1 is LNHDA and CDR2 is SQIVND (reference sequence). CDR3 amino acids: CASSPRTGFAYEQYF. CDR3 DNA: TGTGCCAGTAGTCCCCGGACAGGGTTTGCCTACGAGCAGTACTTC.

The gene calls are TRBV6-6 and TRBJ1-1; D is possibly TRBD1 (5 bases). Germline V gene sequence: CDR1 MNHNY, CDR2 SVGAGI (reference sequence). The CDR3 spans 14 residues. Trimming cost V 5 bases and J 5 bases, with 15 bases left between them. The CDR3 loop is CASSIDRGRTEAFF. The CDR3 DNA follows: TGTGCCAGCAGTATTGACAGAGGGAGGACTGAAGCTTTCTTT.

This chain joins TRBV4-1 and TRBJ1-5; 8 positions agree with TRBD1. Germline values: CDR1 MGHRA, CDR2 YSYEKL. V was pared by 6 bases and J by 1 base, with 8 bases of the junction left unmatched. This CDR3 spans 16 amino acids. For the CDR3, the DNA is TGCGCCAGCAGTCATGGACAGGGTTTAAGCAATCAGCCCCAGCATTTT. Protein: CASSHGQGLSNQPQHF.